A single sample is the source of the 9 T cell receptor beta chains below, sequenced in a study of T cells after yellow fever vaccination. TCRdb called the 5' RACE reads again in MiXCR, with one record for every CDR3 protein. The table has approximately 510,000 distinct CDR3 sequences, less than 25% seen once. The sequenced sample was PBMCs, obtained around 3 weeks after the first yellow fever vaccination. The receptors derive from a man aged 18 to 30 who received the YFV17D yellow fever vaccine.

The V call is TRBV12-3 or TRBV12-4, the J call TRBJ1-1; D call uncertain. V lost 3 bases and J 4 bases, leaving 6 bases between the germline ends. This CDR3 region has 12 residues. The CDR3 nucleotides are TGTGCCAGCAGTTTGAGGTTCACTGAAGCTTTCTTT. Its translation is CASSLRFTEAFF.

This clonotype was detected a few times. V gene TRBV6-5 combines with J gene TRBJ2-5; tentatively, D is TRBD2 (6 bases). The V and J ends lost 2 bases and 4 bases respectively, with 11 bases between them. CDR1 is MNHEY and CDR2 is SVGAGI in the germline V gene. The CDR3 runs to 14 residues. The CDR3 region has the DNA TGTGCCAGCAGTTACGCGGGGTATGGAGAGACCCAGTACTTC. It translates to CASSYAGYGETQYF.

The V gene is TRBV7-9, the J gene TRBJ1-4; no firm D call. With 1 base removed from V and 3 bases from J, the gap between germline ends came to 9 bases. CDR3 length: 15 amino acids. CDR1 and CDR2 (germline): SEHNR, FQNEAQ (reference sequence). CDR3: CASSLGLTSNEKLFF. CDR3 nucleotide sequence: TGTGCCAGCAGCTTAGGGCTGACTTCTAATGAAAAACTGTTTTTT.

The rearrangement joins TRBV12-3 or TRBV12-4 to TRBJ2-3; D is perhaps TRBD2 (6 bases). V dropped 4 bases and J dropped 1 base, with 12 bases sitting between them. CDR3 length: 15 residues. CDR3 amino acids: CASSSPGTGTDTQYF. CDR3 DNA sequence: TGTGCCAGCAGTTCCCCCGGGACTGGCACAGATACGCAGTATTTT.

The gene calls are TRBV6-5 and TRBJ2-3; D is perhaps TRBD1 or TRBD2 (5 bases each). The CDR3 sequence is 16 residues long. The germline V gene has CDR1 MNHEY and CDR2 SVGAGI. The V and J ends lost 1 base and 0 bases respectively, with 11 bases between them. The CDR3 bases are TGTGCCAGCAGTTACTGGGGTGGGGGTAGCACAGATACGCAGTATTTT. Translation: CASSYWGGGSTDTQYF.

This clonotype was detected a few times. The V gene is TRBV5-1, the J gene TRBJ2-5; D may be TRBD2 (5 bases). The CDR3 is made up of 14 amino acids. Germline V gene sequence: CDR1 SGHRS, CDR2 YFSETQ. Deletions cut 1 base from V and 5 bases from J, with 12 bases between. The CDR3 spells CASSLRLARETQYF. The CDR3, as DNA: TGCGCCAGCAGCTTGAGGCTAGCTCGGGAGACCCAGTACTTC.

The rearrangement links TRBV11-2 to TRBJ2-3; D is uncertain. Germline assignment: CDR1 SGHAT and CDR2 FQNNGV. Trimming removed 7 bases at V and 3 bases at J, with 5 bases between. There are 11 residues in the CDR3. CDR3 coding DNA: TGTGCCAGCACCCCTACAGATACGCAGTATTTT. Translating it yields CASTPTDTQYF.

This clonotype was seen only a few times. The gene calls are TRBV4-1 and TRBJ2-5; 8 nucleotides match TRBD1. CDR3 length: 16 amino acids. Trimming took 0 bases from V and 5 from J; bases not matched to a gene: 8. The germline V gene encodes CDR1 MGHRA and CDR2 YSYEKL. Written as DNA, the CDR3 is TGCGCCAGCAGCCAAGATTTGGGCAGGGGGCGCGAGACCCAGTACTTC. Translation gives CASSQDLGRGRETQYF.

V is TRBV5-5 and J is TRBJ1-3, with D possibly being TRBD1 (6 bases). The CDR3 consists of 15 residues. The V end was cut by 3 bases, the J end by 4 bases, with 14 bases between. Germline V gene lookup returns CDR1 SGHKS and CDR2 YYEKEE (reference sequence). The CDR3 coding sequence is TGTGCCAGCAGCTCCGGCCAGGGGTCCGGAAACACCATATATTTT. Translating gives CASSSGQGSGNTIYF.